This T cell receptor beta chain was observed in a study of identical twins. Study observations and caveats: The conclusions drew on cross-sectional statistical analysis instead of tracking the same donors. Beta clonotypes that were abundant in cord blood contained fewer insertions, a pattern absent from memory repertoires.

The germline CDR1 and CDR2 sequences are LGHNA and YNFKEQ. The V end lost 2 bases, the J end lost 0 bases, and 14 bases lay between the germline ends. This CDR3 region has 16 residues. From the 5' RACE reads, TCRdb called clonotypes with MiXCR, one entry per CDR3 protein. The table has hundreds of thousands of distinct CDR3 sequences, more than 6.5% seen once. All donors were healthy, and all were Caucasian. This clonotype was recorded at least ten times. Antigen specificity is unknown. These data also featured in a second study, about yellow fever vaccine responses in identical twins.

This sequence joins TRBV4-2 and TRBJ2-7; D perhaps matches TRBD2 (5 bases). Material: PBMCs. This sequence originates from a woman aged 18-29 years in good health. The CDR3 DNA follows: TGTGCCAGCAGCCAATGGACGGGAACCAACTCCTACGAGCAGTACTTC. Translation: CASSQWTGTNSYEQYF.